This T cell receptor (beta chain) was sequenced for a study of OX40 agonist ivuxolimab in advanced cancers. This CDR3 is built from 13 residues. The ends were cut back, 8 bases at V and 3 bases at J, with 12 bases in the middle. The germline V gene has CDR1 MDHEN and CDR2 SYDVKM. The method was immunoSEQ multiplex PCR; TCRdb's version includes in-frame clones alone and lacks a portion of them. The sample lists 60,000 to 95,000 clones; around 84% were seen once. Sample: CD4+ or CD8+ T cells sorted from blood, taken in a trial of the OX40 agonist ivuxolimab. The chain has TRBV28 and TRBJ2-3; D not certain. The receptor was derived from an adult with an advanced solid tumor such as melanoma, head and neck, liver or kidney cancer. The CDR3 DNA reads as TGTGCCAGCCTAAGTCCCGTTACAGATACGCAGTATTTT. It yields the protein CASLSPVTDTQYF.